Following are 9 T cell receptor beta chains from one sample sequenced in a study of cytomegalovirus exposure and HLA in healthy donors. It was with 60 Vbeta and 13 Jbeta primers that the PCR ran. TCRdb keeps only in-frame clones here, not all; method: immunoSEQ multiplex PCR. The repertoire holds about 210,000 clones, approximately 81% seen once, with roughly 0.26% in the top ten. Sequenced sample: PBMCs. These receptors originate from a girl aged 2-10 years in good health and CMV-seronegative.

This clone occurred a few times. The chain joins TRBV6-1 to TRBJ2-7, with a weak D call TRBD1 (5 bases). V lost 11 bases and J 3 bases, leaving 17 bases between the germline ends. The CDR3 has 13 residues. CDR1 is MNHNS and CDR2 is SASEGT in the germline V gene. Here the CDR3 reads CAESTAVVYEQYF. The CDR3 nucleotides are TGTGCCGAGTCGACAGCAGTAGTCTACGAGCAGTACTTC.

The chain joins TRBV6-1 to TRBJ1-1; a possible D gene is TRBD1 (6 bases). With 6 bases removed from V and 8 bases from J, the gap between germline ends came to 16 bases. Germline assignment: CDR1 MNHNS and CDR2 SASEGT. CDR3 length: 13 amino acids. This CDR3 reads CASRTTGKAEAFF. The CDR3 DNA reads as TGTGCCAGCAGGACTACAGGGAAGGCAGAAGCTTTCTTT.

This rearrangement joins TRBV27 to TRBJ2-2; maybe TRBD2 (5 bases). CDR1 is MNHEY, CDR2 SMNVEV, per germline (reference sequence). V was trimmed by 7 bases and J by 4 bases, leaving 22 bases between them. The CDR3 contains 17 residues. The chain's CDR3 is CASNDLGVALSTGELFF. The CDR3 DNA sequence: TGTGCCAGCAACGATCTCGGGGTAGCCCTGAGCACCGGGGAGCTGTTTTTT.

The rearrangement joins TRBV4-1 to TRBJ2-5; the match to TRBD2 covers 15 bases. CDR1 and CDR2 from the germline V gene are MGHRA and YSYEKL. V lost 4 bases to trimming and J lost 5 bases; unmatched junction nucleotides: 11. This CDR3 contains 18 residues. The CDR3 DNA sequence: TGCGCCAGCAGCCGGGGACTAGCGGGAGGCACTTCTAAGGAGACCCAGTACTTC. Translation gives CASSRGLAGGTSKETQYF.

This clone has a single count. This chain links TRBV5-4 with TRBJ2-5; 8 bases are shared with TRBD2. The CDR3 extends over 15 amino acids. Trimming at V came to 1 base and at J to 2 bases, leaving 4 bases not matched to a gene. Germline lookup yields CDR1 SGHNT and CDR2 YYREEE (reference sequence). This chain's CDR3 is CASSLLSGVQETQYF. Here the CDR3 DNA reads TGTGCCAGCAGCTTGCTTAGCGGGGTACAAGAGACCCAGTACTTC.

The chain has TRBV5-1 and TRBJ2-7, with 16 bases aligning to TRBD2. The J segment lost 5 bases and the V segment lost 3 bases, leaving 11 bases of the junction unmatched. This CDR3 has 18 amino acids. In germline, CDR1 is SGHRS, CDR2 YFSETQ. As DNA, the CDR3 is TGCGCCAGCAGCTGGGGACTAGCGGGAGGGCCCCGACGGGACGAGCAGTACTTC. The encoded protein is CASSWGLAGGPRRDEQYF.

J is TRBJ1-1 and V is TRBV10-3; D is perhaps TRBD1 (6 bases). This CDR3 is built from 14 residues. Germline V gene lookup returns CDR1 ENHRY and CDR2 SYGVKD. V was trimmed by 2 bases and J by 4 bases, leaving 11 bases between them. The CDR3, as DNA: TGTGCCATCAGTGAGGGCAGGGGAGCCACTGAAGCTTTCTTT. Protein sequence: CAISEGRGATEAFF.

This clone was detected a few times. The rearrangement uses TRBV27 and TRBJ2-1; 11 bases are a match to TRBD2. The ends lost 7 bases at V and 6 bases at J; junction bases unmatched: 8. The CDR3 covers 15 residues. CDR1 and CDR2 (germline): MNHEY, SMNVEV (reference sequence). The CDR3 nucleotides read TGTGCCAGCACCCTAGTAGCGGGGGGGCTCAATGAGCAGTTCTTC. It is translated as CASTLVAGGLNEQFF.

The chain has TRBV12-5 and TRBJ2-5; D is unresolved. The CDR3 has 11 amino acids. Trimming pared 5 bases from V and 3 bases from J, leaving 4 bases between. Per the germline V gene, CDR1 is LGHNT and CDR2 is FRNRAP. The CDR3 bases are TGTGCTAGTGGTCTAAAAGAGACCCAGTACTTC. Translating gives CASGLKETQYF.